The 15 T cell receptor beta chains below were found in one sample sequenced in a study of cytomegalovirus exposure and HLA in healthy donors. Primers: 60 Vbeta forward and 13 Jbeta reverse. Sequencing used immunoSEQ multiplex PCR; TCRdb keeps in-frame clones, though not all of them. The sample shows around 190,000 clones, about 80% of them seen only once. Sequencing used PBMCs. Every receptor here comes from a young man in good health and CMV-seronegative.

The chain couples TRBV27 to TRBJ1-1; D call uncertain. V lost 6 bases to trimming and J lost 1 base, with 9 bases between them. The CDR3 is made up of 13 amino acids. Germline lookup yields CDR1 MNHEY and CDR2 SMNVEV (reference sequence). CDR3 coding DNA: TGTGCCAGCAGACGCGTTACGAACACTGAAGCTTTCTTT. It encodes CASRRVTNTEAFF.

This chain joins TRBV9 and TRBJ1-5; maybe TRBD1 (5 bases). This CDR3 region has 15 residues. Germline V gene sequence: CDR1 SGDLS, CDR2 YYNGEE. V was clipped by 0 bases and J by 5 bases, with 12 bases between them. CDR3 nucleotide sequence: TGTGCCAGCAGCGTAGAGGGGTGGCAGGATCAGCCCCAGCATTTT. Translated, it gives CASSVEGWQDQPQHF.

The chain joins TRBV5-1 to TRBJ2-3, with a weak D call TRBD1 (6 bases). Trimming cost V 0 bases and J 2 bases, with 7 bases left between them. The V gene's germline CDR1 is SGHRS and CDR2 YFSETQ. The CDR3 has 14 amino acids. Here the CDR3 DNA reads TGCGCCAGCAGCTTGGGGGGACACACAGATACGCAGTATTTT. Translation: CASSLGGHTDTQYF.

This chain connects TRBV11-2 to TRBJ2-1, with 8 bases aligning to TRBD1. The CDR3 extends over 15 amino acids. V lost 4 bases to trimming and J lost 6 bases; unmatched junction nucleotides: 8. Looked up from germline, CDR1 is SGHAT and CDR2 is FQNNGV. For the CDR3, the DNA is TGTGCCAGCAGCTCCCAGGACAGGGCGCTCAATGAGCAGTTCTTC. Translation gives CASSSQDRALNEQFF.

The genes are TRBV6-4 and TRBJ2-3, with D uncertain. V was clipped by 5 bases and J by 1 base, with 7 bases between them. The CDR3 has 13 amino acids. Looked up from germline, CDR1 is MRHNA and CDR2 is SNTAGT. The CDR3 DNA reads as TGTGCCAGCAGTTACGGTCGCACAGATACGCAGTATTTT. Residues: CASSYGRTDTQYF.

The CDR3 DNA is TGTGCCAGCAGTGAGGTCGGGACAGAGACAACGAACACCGGGGAGCTGTTTTTT. This encodes CASSEVGTETTNTGELFF. The rearrangement links TRBV6-1 to TRBJ2-2; the match to TRBD1 covers 7 bases. Germline loops: CDR1 MNHNS, CDR2 SASEGT. This CDR3 comprises 18 residues. Unmatched junction bases numbered 10, after V lost 3 bases and J lost 0 bases.

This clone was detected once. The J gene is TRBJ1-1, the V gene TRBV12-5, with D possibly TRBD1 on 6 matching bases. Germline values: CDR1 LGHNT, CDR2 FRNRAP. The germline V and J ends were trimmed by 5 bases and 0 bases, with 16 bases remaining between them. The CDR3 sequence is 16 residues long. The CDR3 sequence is CASGLQTGPMNTEAFF. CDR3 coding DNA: TGTGCTAGTGGTCTGCAGACAGGTCCCATGAACACTGAAGCTTTCTTT.

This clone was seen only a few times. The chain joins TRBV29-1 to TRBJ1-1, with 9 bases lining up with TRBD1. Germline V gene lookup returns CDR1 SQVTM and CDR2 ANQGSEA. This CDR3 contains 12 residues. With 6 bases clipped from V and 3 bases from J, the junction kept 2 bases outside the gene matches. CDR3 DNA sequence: TGCAGCGTCAGGACAGGGGACACTGAAGCTTTCTTT. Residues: CSVRTGDTEAFF. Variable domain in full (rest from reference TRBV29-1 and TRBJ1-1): SAVISQKPSRDICQRGTSLTIQCQVDSQVTMMFWYRQQPGQSLTLIATANQGSEATYESGFVIDKFPISRPNLTFSTLTVSNMSPEDSSIYLCSVRTGDTEAFFGQGTRLTVV.

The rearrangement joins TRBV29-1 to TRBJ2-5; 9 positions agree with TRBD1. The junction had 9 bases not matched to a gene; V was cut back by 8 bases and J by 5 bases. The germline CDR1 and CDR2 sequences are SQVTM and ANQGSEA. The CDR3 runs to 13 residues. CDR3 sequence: CSFGQGIRETQYF. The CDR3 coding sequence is TGCAGCTTCGGACAGGGGATCCGGGAGACCCAGTACTTC. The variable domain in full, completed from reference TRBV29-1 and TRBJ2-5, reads SAVISQKPSRDICQRGTSLTIQCQVDSQVTMMFWYRQQPGQSLTLIATANQGSEATYESGFVIDKFPISRPNLTFSTLTVSNMSPEDSSIYLCSFGQGIRETQYFGPGTRLLVL.

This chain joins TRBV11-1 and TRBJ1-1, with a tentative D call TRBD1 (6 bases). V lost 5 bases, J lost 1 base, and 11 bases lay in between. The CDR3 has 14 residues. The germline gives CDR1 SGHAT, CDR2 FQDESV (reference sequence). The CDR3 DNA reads TGTGCCAGCAGCCCAGGGGCCGCGAACACTGAAGCTTTCTTT. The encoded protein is CASSPGAANTEAFF.

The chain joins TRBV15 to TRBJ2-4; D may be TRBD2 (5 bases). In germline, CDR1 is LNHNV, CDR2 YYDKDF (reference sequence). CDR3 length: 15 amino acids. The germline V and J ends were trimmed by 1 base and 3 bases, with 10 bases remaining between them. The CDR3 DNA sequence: TGTGCCACCAGCAGAGCACTAGGGAGCAAAAACATTCAGTACTTC. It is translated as CATSRALGSKNIQYF.

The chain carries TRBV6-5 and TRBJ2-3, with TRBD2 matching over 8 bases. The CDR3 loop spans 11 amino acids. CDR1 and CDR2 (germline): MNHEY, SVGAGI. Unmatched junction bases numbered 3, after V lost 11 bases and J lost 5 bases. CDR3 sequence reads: CAAGRGDTQYF. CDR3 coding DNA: TGTGCCGCCGGGAGGGGAGATACGCAGTATTTT.

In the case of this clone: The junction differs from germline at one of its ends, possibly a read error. DNA for the CDR3: TGTGCCAGCAGCTCATTAACAGGTTACTCCTATAATGAGCAGTTCTTC. The encoded protein is CASSSLTGYSYNEQFF. This chain connects TRBV7-2 to TRBJ2-1, with D perhaps TRBD1 (5 bases). There are 16 residues in the CDR3. CDR1 and CDR2 from the germline V gene are SGHTA and FQGNSA.

CDR3 sequence: CAWTPNSYEQYF. The CDR3 DNA reads TGTGCCTGGACACCCAACAGCTACGAGCAGTACTTC. The genes are TRBV30 and TRBJ2-7; D not certain. The CDR3 has 12 residues. V lost 4 bases, J lost 3 bases, and 10 bases lay in between. Germline CDR1 reads GTSNPN; CDR2 reads SVGIG (reference sequence).

This CDR3 reads CASRLLNNEQFF. The CDR3, as DNA: TGTGCCAGCAGGCTACTAAACAATGAGCAGTTCTTC. The V and J genes are TRBV27 and TRBJ2-1; D ambiguous. CDR3 length: 12 residues. In germline, CDR1 is MNHEY, CDR2 SMNVEV (reference sequence). Between the trimmed V and J ends, which lost 6 bases and 5 bases, there was a span of 8 bases.